This T cell receptor beta chain stems from a study of vaccination effects on CD4 cells after COVID-19. Study findings and constraints: Late in the post-vaccination period, infection-induced and vaccine-induced clones underwent marked clonal contraction. Convalescent patients were few in the study, and early post-infection timepoints were absent.

This clone occurred a few times. Its antigen remains unidentified. Clones were sequenced by immunoSEQ multiplex PCR, and TCRdb holds only the in-frame ones, with some missing. The sample records approximately 82,000 clones, approximately 81% being singletons. Sequencing in the ViraFEST assay came after antigen-specific CD4+ T cells had been expanded with viral peptide pools, which were used to stimulate PBMC. Subsequent to roughly 9 days of culture, CD4+ T cells were isolated. PBMC cultures contained over 1.5 million cells per well, around 9.7 IU/ml IL-2 and 10 ug/ml peptides. Researchers swapped half the medium for IL-2 medium on both days 3 and 7. CDR3 length: 15 residues. Trimming at V came to 3 bases and at J to 2 bases, leaving 3 bases not matched to a gene. Germline V gene lookup returns CDR1 KGHSH and CDR2 LQKENI.

This rearrangement joins TRBV18 to TRBJ2-2, with TRBD1 identical over 7 bases. The TCR sequence derives from a human donor who received a COVID-19 vaccine. The sample consisted of CD4+ T cells from PBMCs cultured with HCoV-229E spike peptides, taken before COVID-19 vaccination. DNA of the CDR3: TGTGCCAGCTCACCTTGGACAGGAAACACCGGGGAGCTGTTTTTT. It encodes CASSPWTGNTGELFF.